Below, 2 T cell receptor beta chains from the same sample are listed, as sequenced in a study of response to subunit inactivated influenza vaccine listed by TCRdb under 2018. Library preparation employed RT-PCR. These reads were obtained on an Illumina HiSeq 2500. Through fastp at Q25 and MiXCR, TCRdb rebuilt clones from the public reads, retaining in-frame beta chains. All rows with the same CDR3 protein become a single entry with the most common DNA and genes. This sample has around 580,000 distinct CDR3 sequences in its table, and roughly 15% of those were observed once. The top ten clonotypes cover 11% of the sample. Sequencing used PBMCs from blood, obtained roughly 13 days after vaccination. Source of these receptors: a man between 50 and 59 years old who received an inactivated influenza vaccine. Donor details come from another sample of the same person, matched by shared clones.

V is TRBV20-1 and J is TRBJ1-5; 12 bases agree with TRBD1. CDR3 length equals 13 residues. V lost 6 bases, J lost 7 bases, and 4 bases stayed unmatched. In germline, CDR1 is DFQATT, CDR2 SNEGSKA (reference sequence). The CDR3 DNA is TGCAGTGCCCCGGGACAGGGGGCCCAGCCCCAGCATTTT. Its protein product is CSAPGQGAQPQHF.

This clonotype appeared a few times. The chain carries TRBV4-3 and TRBJ1-6; D is perhaps TRBD1 (5 bases). This CDR3 contains 16 residues. From germline, CDR1 is LGHNA and CDR2 YSLEER. V dropped 0 bases and J dropped 9 bases, with 15 bases sitting between them. This CDR3 is CASSQEYSQGGSPLHF. The DNA of the CDR3 is TGCGCCAGCAGCCAAGAATATTCCCAGGGTGGTTCACCCCTCCACTTT.